Given below is one TCR beta chain in context. The antigen this receptor binds is unknown. No per-base quality is available; no much larger clone lies one base away. The CDR3 regions of human TCRbeta chains were analyzed by immunosequencing. Processing in the source paper ran as follows. Repertoire TCRs were matched against a reference library of SARS-CoV-2-specific TCRs generated with the MIRA antigen-specificity platform. Breadth meant the fraction of unique TCRs that were SARS-CoV-2-associated, whereas depth meant the fraction of total T cells that were SARS-CoV-2-associated. Each spike-specific TCR was assigned to its reactive spike region and to a CD4 or CD8 class using the MIRA data. Log10-transformed breadth and depth values were compared by one-way ANOVA with Sidak's multiple comparisons tests. The clones in this table, taken by TCRdb from immuneACCESS, are in-frame only. Not every clone is retained; where verified, under half of the shortfall comes from an unresolved V gene, and the cause of the rest is unknown. That table is the source of V, J and clone size, and D and trimming were worked out from the DNA. This sample gives 150,000 to 200,000 clones in total; roughly 92% of them show up just once. The ten largest clones represent over 1.5% of the sample.

The time point label, as the study defines it: about 28 days (+/-7) after the second vaccine dose. Because spike-specific TCR depth and breadth did not differ between the two schedules, AZD1222 recipients who got a second dose at roughly 4 weeks were pooled with those who got a second dose at roughly 12 weeks. The vaccinee samples were drawn from two UK trials, COV001 and COV002, one of which was a single-blind randomized controlled phase 2/3 trial testing AZD1222 (ChAdOx1 nCoV-19) in healthy adults. For TCRbeta chain sequencing, PBMC samples from trial participants were taken at day 0 and at day 28 after the second dose. The data were taken from a study of T cell responses to AZD1222 COVID-19 vaccine (dated by TCRdb to the early 2020s). Context from the whole study: A total of over 230 trial participants underwent TCR sequencing, of whom roughly 210 had received two doses of AZD1222 and about 26 had received two doses of the MenACWY control vaccine. Trial participants were enrolled into age subgroups of 18-55, 56-69 and 70-plus years, which contained about 150, 27 and 61 TCR-sequenced participants, respectively. Study-wide conclusions, independent of this receptor: Nearly half of unique spike-specific TCRs reportedly recognized epitopes outside regions mutated in the B.1.351 and B.1.1.7 variants. The whole spike protein was spanned by vaccine-associated CD4 TCRs, and dominant responses were seen in regions 160-218 and 743-854. In the small 56-69-year group, the increase in depth fell short of significance, most likely because of low power. A significant rise in spike-specific TCR breadth and depth was observed after two AZD1222 doses relative to day 0 and relative to MenACWY recipients. Conclusions about previously exposed vaccinees are limited because only six or seven AZD1222 recipients were SARS-CoV-2 seropositive at baseline. Participants were mostly white British, with more females than males. The authors suggested clonal diversity may have been underestimated. Because no day 14 peak-response samples were available, the repertoires could be characterized only after the peak T cell response.

CDR1 and CDR2 were assigned from the germline V gene as KGHSH and LQKENI. Inclusive of the bounding cysteine and phenylalanine, the CDR3 is 14 residues long. The only DNA kept is the CDR3, 42 bases in frame from the first base. Germline trimming amounts to 6 bases on V and 6 bases on J, with 8 as the count of junction bases outside the gene matches. Sequences were derived from peripheral blood, sampled 28 days after the second AZD1222 dose. The V and J genes are TRBV18 and TRBJ2-3, with TRBD1 identical over 8 junction bases. This clonotype was obtained from an adult who received the AZD1222 COVID-19 vaccine. In nucleotide form, the sequence is TGTGCCAGCTCCGGACAGGGCATGTGGGATACGCAGTATTTT. It translates as CASSGQGMWDTQYF.